This T cell receptor beta chain was recorded in a study of blood T cell repertoires in COVID-19. In the study overall: Sites across the United States, Italy and Spain contributed samples from acute and convalescent COVID-19.

Per germline, CDR1 SGHAT and CDR2 FQNNGV. Germline trimming cut 7 bases from V and 4 bases from J; bases unmatched to any gene: 8. The CDR3 is 14 amino acids. Data came from immunoSEQ multiplex PCR; TCRdb stores just in-frame clones and leaves some out. The data hold fewer than 200,000 clones, with approximately 82% observed a single time. This receptor was obtained from a woman older than 75 with acute or convalescent COVID-19. The rearrangement uses TRBV11-2 and TRBJ2-5; 8 bases are shared with TRBD2. Sequenced material: peripheral blood. The CDR3 sequence: CASNKGAGGETQYF. CDR3 nucleotides: TGTGCCAGCAACAAAGGGGCGGGAGGAGAGACCCAGTACTTC.